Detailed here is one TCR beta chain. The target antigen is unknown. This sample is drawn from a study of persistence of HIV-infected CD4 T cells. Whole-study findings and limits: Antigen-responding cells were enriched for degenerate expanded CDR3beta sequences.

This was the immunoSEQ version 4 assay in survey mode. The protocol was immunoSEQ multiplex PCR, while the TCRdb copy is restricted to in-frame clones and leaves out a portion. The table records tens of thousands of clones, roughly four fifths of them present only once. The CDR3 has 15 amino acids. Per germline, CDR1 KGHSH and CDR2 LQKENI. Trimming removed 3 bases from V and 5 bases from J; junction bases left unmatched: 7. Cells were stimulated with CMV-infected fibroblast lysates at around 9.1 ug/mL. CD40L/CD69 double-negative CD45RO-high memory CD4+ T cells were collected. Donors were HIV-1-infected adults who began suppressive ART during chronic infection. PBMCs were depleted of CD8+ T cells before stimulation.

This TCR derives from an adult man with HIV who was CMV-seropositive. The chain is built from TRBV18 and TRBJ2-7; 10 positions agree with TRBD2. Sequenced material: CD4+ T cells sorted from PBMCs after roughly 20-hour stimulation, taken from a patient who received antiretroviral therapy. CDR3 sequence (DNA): TGTGCCAGCTCACCCCTGCTAGCGGGGGCCAACGAGCAGTACTTC. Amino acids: CASSPLLAGANEQYF.